Shown below are 14 T cell receptor beta chains from a single sample sequenced in a study of blood T cell repertoires in COVID-19. Sequenced by immunoSEQ multiplex PCR; TCRdb stores in-frame clones only, minus some. The profile covers 140,000 or so clones, with over 65% appearing a single time and 4.5% to 6% taken by the ten largest. Material: peripheral blood. The receptor set was obtained from a human donor in a cohort sampled during active COVID-19.

In DNA, the CDR3 is TGTGCCAGCAGCGTAGGGCAGGGGGCTTCCTACGAGCAGTACGTC. Translated, it gives CASSVGQGASYEQYV. This chain joins TRBV9 and TRBJ2-7; 8 bases agree with TRBD1. The CDR3 length is 15 residues. Trimming cost V 0 bases and J 1 base; bases outside gene matches: 3. CDR1 and CDR2 from the germline V gene are SGDLS and YYNGEE.

This chain joins TRBV7-8 and TRBJ2-3; D remains ambiguous. V was pared by 1 base and J by 5 bases, with 7 bases between. The germline V gene has CDR1 SGHVS and CDR2 FQNEAQ. The CDR3 runs 13 residues. DNA of the CDR3: TGTGCCAGCAGCTTAGTAGCAAGAGATACGCAGTATTTT. Translation gives CASSLVARDTQYF.

J is TRBJ2-7 and V is TRBV11-2; 8 nucleotides agree with TRBD1. V lost 3 bases and J lost 4; bases outside the gene matches: 5. The CDR3 is 14 residues long. Per the germline V gene, CDR1 is SGHAT and CDR2 is FQNNGV. CDR3 DNA: TGTGCCAGCAGCTTGGGACAGGTTCCTTACGAGCAGTACTTC. It codes for CASSLGQVPYEQYF.

The chain recombines TRBV5-1 with TRBJ2-1, with 7 bases matching TRBD2. The CDR3 totals 14 residues. V shed 7 bases, J shed 6 bases, and the junction held 10 bases outside the gene matches. Germline V gives CDR1 SGHRS, CDR2 YFSETQ. As DNA, the CDR3 is TGCGCCAGCGGGAGGGTTGGTAGTTCCAATGAGCAGTTCTTC. As protein: CASGRVGSSNEQFF. Using reference TRBV5-1 and TRBJ2-1 for the parts outside the CDR3, the full variable domain is KAGVTQTPRYLIKTRGQQVTLSCSPISGHRSVSWYQQTPGQGLQFLFEYFSETQRNKGNFPGRFSGRQFSNSRSEMNVSTLELGDSALYLCASGRVGSSNEQFFGPGTRLTVL.

The rearrangement links TRBV6-4 to TRBJ2-1; tentative D call: TRBD2 (5 bases). The CDR3 covers 15 residues. V was trimmed by 0 bases and J by 7 bases, leaving 13 bases between them. Looked up from germline, CDR1 is MRHNA and CDR2 is SNTAGT. As DNA, the CDR3 is TGTGCCAGCAGTGACTCTTGGGGAGTTTTTAATGAGCAGTTCTTC. Translation: CASSDSWGVFNEQFF.

The chain couples TRBV6-4 to TRBJ2-1; 9 nucleotides line up with TRBD1. Germline assignment: CDR1 MRHNA and CDR2 SNTAGT. J gave up 12 bases and V 5 bases, and 14 bases lay outside the gene matches. This CDR3 is 15 amino acids long. The CDR3 spells CASSTRDREPGGQFF. The CDR3 DNA sequence: TGTGCCAGCAGTACCCGGGACAGGGAGCCCGGGGGGCAGTTCTTC.

The table lists this clone with a count of one. The chain uses TRBV28 and TRBJ2-3; 8 positions agree with TRBD2. The V gene end was trimmed by 10 bases and the J gene end by 1 base; junction bases not matched to a gene: 13. Germline lookup yields CDR1 MDHEN and CDR2 SYDVKM. The CDR3 sequence is 16 residues long. The CDR3 is CATSGTRAGGTDTQYF. The CDR3 nucleotides are TGTGCCACCTCCGGGACTAGAGCGGGGGGCACAGATACGCAGTATTTT.

This rearrangement joins TRBV5-6 to TRBJ2-1, with a possible D match to TRBD2 (6 bases). Germline values: CDR1 SGHDT, CDR2 YYEEEE. The V end lost 5 bases, the J end lost 9 bases, and 12 bases lay between the germline ends. The CDR3 has 12 residues. The CDR3, as DNA: TGTGCCAGCAGTCCTTTGGGGGGTGAGCAGTTCTTC. This encodes CASSPLGGEQFF. Variable domain in full (rest from reference TRBV5-6 and TRBJ2-1): DAGVTQSPTHLIKTRGQQVTLRCSPKSGHDTVSWYQQALGQGPQFIFQYYEEEERQRGNFPDRFSGHQFPNYSSELNVNALLLGDSALYLCASSPLGGEQFFGPGTRLTVL.

This chain uses TRBV11-2 with TRBJ2-2; maybe TRBD2 (6 bases). Germline V lookup: CDR1 SGHAT, CDR2 FQNNGV. The length of the CDR3 is 16 residues. V lost 6 bases and J 5 bases, leaving 19 bases between the germline ends. CDR3 region: CASRLTGTALTGELFF. The CDR3 nucleotides read TGTGCCAGCAGGTTAACCGGGACTGCACTAACCGGGGAGCTGTTTTTT.

This clone appeared once. The chain couples TRBV9 to TRBJ1-1; perhaps TRBD1 as D (6 bases). This CDR3 is 14 amino acids long. Germline V gene sequence: CDR1 SGDLS, CDR2 YYNGEE. V lost 4 bases to trimming and J lost 1 base, with 11 bases between them. CDR3 nucleotide sequence: TGTGCCAGCAGCCTCCGGGACAAGAACACTGAAGCTTTCTTT. This sequence encodes CASSLRDKNTEAFF.

The chain is built from TRBV6-5 and TRBJ1-6; no clear D gene. Germline CDR1 and CDR2: MNHEY and SVGAGI. Trimming removed 7 bases at V and 7 bases at J, with 5 bases between. There are 11 residues in the CDR3. This CDR3 reads CASTQNSPLHF. CDR3 sequence (DNA): TGTGCCAGCACCCAAAATTCACCCCTCCACTTT.

This clone occurred once. The rearrangement uses TRBV6-5 and TRBJ2-7, with a tentative D call TRBD1 (6 bases). Germline V lookup: CDR1 MNHEY, CDR2 SVGAGI. CDR3 length: 14 residues. Trimming shortened V by 4 bases and J by 6 bases, and 16 bases separated the two germline ends. The CDR3 reads CASSSSGDPGEQYF. CDR3 bases: TGTGCCAGCAGTTCATCAGGGGACCCCGGCGAGCAGTACTTC.

This clone was recorded a few times. This chain connects TRBV15 to TRBJ2-5; maybe TRBD2 (6 bases). Trimming removed 3 bases from V and 5 bases from J, with 13 bases in between. Germline V gene data show CDR1 as LNHNV and CDR2 as YYDKDF (reference sequence). CDR3 length equals 14 residues. CDR3 in amino acids: CATSRAGTSETQYF. For the CDR3, the DNA is TGTGCCACCAGCAGGGCGGGGACGAGTGAGACCCAGTACTTC.

The chain couples TRBV19 to TRBJ1-2; 7 bases line up with TRBD1. CDR1 and CDR2 from the germline V gene are LNHDA and SQIVND (reference sequence). There are 14 residues in the CDR3. V trimming: 3 bases; J trimming: 6 bases; junction bases outside the gene matches: 7. The CDR3 region is CASSIRGQGDGYTF. CDR3 nucleotides: TGTGCCAGTAGTATCAGAGGGCAGGGGGATGGCTACACCTTC.